The rows below give T cell receptor beta chains drawn from one sample of a study of cytomegalovirus exposure and HLA in healthy donors. Here immunoSEQ multiplex PCR was the method, and the copy in TCRdb shows in-frame clones only, minus some. The sample includes 100,000 to 120,000 clones, nearly 80% of them seen just once. Sequencing used PBMCs. Every receptor here comes from a man aged 25 to 40 in good health and CMV-seronegative. CDR3s include the opening cysteine and the closing phenylalanine or tryptophan. A D gene is named only where the DNA matches it firmly. Clone size is not always given. Where it is, it says once, few, many or a class for expanded clones.

V gene: TRBV2; J gene: TRBJ1-1; D gene: .; clone size: .; CDR3 protein: CASKGRAEAFF; CDR3 DNA: TGTGCCAGCAAGGGGAGGGCTGAAGCTTTCTTT
V gene: TRBV11-2; J gene: TRBJ1-4; D gene: TRBD1; clone size: .; CDR3 protein: CASSLADRVDEKLFF; CDR3 DNA: TGTGCCAGCAGCTTAGCTGACAGGGTCGATGAAAAACTGTTTTTT
V gene: TRBV6-5; J gene: TRBJ2-7; D gene: .; clone size: .; CDR3 protein: CASSALSSYEQYF; CDR3 DNA: TGTGCCAGCAGTGCGTTAAGCTCCTACGAGCAGTACTTC
V gene: TRBV7-2; J gene: TRBJ2-7; D gene: .; clone size: .; CDR3 protein: CASSLLDSQYF; CDR3 DNA: TGTGCCAGCAGCTTACTGGACTCACAGTACTTC
V gene: TRBV7-2; J gene: TRBJ2-7; D gene: TRBD1; clone size: .; CDR3 protein: CASSPTGTGFEQYF; CDR3 DNA: TGTGCCAGCAGCCCAACCGGGACAGGCTTCGAGCAGTACTTC
V gene: TRBV27; J gene: TRBJ2-7; D gene: .; clone size: .; CDR3 protein: CASSLSGAIYEQYF; CDR3 DNA: TGTGCCAGCAGTTTATCAGGGGCAATCTACGAGCAGTACTTC
V gene: TRBV7-8; J gene: TRBJ1-2; D gene: .; clone size: few; CDR3 protein: CASSLEGALHYGYTF; CDR3 DNA: TGTGCCAGCAGCTTAGAAGGGGCCCTACACTATGGCTACACCTTC
V gene: TRBV12-2; J gene: TRBJ2-7; D gene: .; clone size: .; CDR3 protein: CASRLDGSSYEQYF; CDR3 DNA: TGTGCAAGTCGCTTAGACGGGAGCTCCTACGAGCAGTACTTC
V gene: TRBV4-1; J gene: TRBJ1-2; D gene: .; clone size: .; CDR3 protein: CASSRLGDRGYTF; CDR3 DNA: TGCGCCAGCAGCCGACTAGGTGACAGAGGCTACACCTTC
V gene: TRBV28; J gene: TRBJ1-5; D gene: .; clone size: .; CDR3 protein: CASSIRQGYSNQPQHF; CDR3 DNA: TGTGCCAGCAGCATCCGGCAGGGGTATAGCAATCAGCCCCAGCATTTT
V gene: TRBV18; J gene: TRBJ2-7; D gene: TRBD2; clone size: .; CDR3 protein: CASSPDSGTPYEQYF; CDR3 DNA: TGTGCCAGCTCACCAGACAGCGGGACTCCCTACGAGCAGTACTTC
V gene: TRBV5-6; J gene: TRBJ2-2; D gene: TRBD2; clone size: once; CDR3 protein: CASSVGGAIGELFF; CDR3 DNA: TGTGCCAGCAGCGTCGGGGGGGCGATCGGGGAGCTGTTTTTC
V gene: TRBV15; J gene: TRBJ1-2; D gene: .; clone size: .; CDR3 protein: CATSRMEGPRGYTF; CDR3 DNA: TGTGCCACCAGCAGGATGGAGGGGCCGCGAGGCTACACCTTC
V gene: TRBV27; J gene: TRBJ1-1; D gene: TRBD1; clone size: .; CDR3 protein: CASSLGPQGQDTEAFF; CDR3 DNA: TGTGCCAGCAGTCTGGGACCACAGGGACAGGACACTGAAGCTTTCTTT
V gene: TRBV6-4; J gene: TRBJ1-1; D gene: .; clone size: once; CDR3 protein: CASKVENSMNTEAFF; CDR3 DNA: TGTGCCAGCAAGGTGGAAAACAGCATGAACACTGAAGCTTTCTTT
V gene: TRBV27; J gene: TRBJ1-4; D gene: .; clone size: .; CDR3 protein: CASSFTGLREKLFF; CDR3 DNA: TGTGCCAGCAGTTTTACAGGGTTGCGGGAAAAACTGTTTTTT
V gene: TRBV4-1; J gene: TRBJ2-1; D gene: TRBD2; clone size: .; CDR3 protein: CATAALGTSGREQFF; CDR3 DNA: TGCGCCACAGCAGCATTGGGGACTAGCGGGAGGGAACAGTTCTTC
V gene: TRBV6-1; J gene: TRBJ1-6; D gene: TRBD1; clone size: .; CDR3 protein: CASSTGTANSPLHF; CDR3 DNA: TGTGCCAGCAGTACCGGGACAGCCAATTCACCCCTCCACTTT
V gene: TRBV2; J gene: TRBJ2-4; D gene: .; clone size: .; CDR3 protein: CASSGSGVAKNIQYF; CDR3 DNA: TGTGCCAGCAGTGGGTCCGGGGTAGCCAAAAACATTCAGTACTTC
V gene: TRBV28; J gene: TRBJ2-2; D gene: TRBD2; clone size: .; CDR3 protein: CASSLGGLASTGELFF; CDR3 DNA: TGTGCCAGCAGTTTAGGGGGACTAGCGAGCACCGGGGAGCTGTTTTTT
V gene: TRBV19; J gene: TRBJ2-7; D gene: TRBD2; clone size: .; CDR3 protein: CASGKGTSFYEQYF; CDR3 DNA: TGTGCCAGTGGTAAGGGGACTAGCTTTTACGAGCAGTACTTC
V gene: TRBV5-1; J gene: TRBJ2-5; D gene: .; clone size: .; CDR3 protein: CASRIPSQETQYF; CDR3 DNA: TGCGCCAGCAGAATCCCGTCGCAAGAGACCCAGTACTTC
V gene: TRBV27; J gene: TRBJ2-1; D gene: .; clone size: .; CDR3 protein: CASRQILVRNEQFF; CDR3 DNA: TGTGCCAGCAGGCAGATCCTAGTCAGAAATGAGCAGTTCTTC
V gene: TRBV7-9; J gene: TRBJ2-7; D gene: TRBD1; clone size: .; CDR3 protein: CASSLVGRGPYEQYF; CDR3 DNA: TGTGCCAGCAGCTTAGTTGGCAGGGGGCCTTACGAGCAGTACTTC
V gene: TRBV29-1; J gene: TRBJ2-2; D gene: TRBD2; clone size: .; CDR3 protein: CSVATSGRLTTGELFF; CDR3 DNA: TGCAGCGTCGCGACTAGCGGGAGGCTGACCACCGGGGAGCTGTTTTTT
V gene: TRBV7-9; J gene: TRBJ2-1; D gene: TRBD2; clone size: .; CDR3 protein: CASSYGTSGYQQFF; CDR3 DNA: TGTGCCAGCAGCTATGGGACTAGCGGATATCAGCAGTTCTTC
V gene: TRBV18; J gene: TRBJ2-1; D gene: .; clone size: .; CDR3 protein: CASSPLTGAYNEQFF; CDR3 DNA: TGTGCCAGCTCACCACTGACAGGCGCCTACAATGAGCAGTTCTTC
V gene: TRBV7-6; J gene: TRBJ1-4; D gene: TRBD1; clone size: .; CDR3 protein: CASSRMTGTNEKLFF; CDR3 DNA: TGTGCCAGCAGCAGAATGACAGGGACTAATGAAAAACTGTTTTTT
V gene: TRBV4-1; J gene: TRBJ1-2; D gene: TRBD1; clone size: once; CDR3 protein: CASSQGTGGYTF; CDR3 DNA: TGCGCCAGCAGCCAAGGGACAGGAGGCTACACCTTC
V gene: TRBV5-4; J gene: TRBJ2-2; D gene: TRBD1; clone size: once; CDR3 protein: CASSFETGGAGELFF; CDR3 DNA: TGTGCCAGCAGCTTCGAGACAGGGGGCGCGGGGGAGCTGTTTTTT
V gene: TRBV9; J gene: TRBJ2-1; D gene: TRBD2; clone size: .; CDR3 protein: CASSPRTSGSYNEQFF; CDR3 DNA: TGTGCCAGCAGCCCAAGGACTAGCGGGAGCTACAATGAGCAGTTCTTC
V gene: TRBV27; J gene: TRBJ1-5; D gene: TRBD1; clone size: few; CDR3 protein: CASRLSGGSQPQHF; CDR3 DNA: TGTGCCAGCCGCCTCTCAGGGGGCTCTCAGCCCCAGCATTTT
V gene: TRBV6-5; J gene: TRBJ2-1; D gene: TRBD2; clone size: .; CDR3 protein: CASSRSGVGYEQFF; CDR3 DNA: TGTGCCAGCAGTCGTAGCGGGGTAGGATATGAGCAGTTCTTC
V gene: TRBV5-7; J gene: TRBJ2-5; D gene: .; clone size: .; CDR3 protein: CASSPQGQETQYF; CDR3 DNA: TGTGCCAGCAGCCCACAGGGCCAAGAGACCCAGTACTTC
V gene: TRBV6-1; J gene: TRBJ1-2; D gene: .; clone size: .; CDR3 protein: CASSEILGGFDGYTF; CDR3 DNA: TGTGCCAGCAGTGAGATTCTGGGAGGGTTCGATGGCTACACCTTC
V gene: TRBV6-5; J gene: TRBJ1-1; D gene: TRBD1; clone size: few; CDR3 protein: CASSYSTGDTEAFF; CDR3 DNA: TGTGCCAGCAGTTACTCAACAGGGGACACTGAAGCTTTCTTT
V gene: TRBV9; J gene: TRBJ2-5; D gene: .; clone size: .; CDR3 protein: CASSVGFSVRMETQYF; CDR3 DNA: TGTGCCAGCAGCGTAGGTTTTTCCGTGCGGATGGAGACCCAGTACTTC
V gene: TRBV15; J gene: TRBJ1-1; D gene: .; clone size: .; CDR3 protein: CATSRDLKGRAEAFF; CDR3 DNA: TGTGCCACCAGCAGAGACTTGAAGGGGCGCGCTGAAGCTTTCTTT
V gene: TRBV9; J gene: TRBJ1-3; D gene: .; clone size: once; CDR3 protein: CASSVDLRGNTIYF; CDR3 DNA: TGTGCCAGCAGCGTAGACCTCCGGGGAAACACCATATATTTT
V gene: TRBV5-1; J gene: TRBJ2-5; D gene: TRBD1; clone size: .; CDR3 protein: CASSLVGTGWYEETQYF; CDR3 DNA: TGCGCCAGCAGCTTGGTCGGGACAGGGTGGTATGAAGAGACCCAGTACTTC
V gene: TRBV30; J gene: TRBJ1-4; D gene: TRBD1; clone size: .; CDR3 protein: CAWYTGTGISEKLFF; CDR3 DNA: TGTGCCTGGTACACCGGGACAGGGATTTCTGAAAAACTGTTTTTT
V gene: TRBV5-1; J gene: TRBJ2-7; D gene: .; clone size: .; CDR3 protein: CASSLETGATYEQYF; CDR3 DNA: TGCGCCAGCAGCTTGGAGACAGGAGCTACCTACGAGCAGTACTTC
V gene: TRBV11-3; J gene: TRBJ2-5; D gene: .; clone size: .; CDR3 protein: CASSLQGVREHGETQYF; CDR3 DNA: TGTGCCAGCAGCTTACAGGGGGTGCGGGAACACGGAGAGACCCAGTACTTC
V gene: TRBV27; J gene: TRBJ2-3; D gene: TRBD2; clone size: .; CDR3 protein: CASADGLAGGTDTQYF; CDR3 DNA: TGTGCCAGCGCGGATGGGCTAGCGGGAGGGACAGATACGCAGTATTTT
V gene: TRBV2; J gene: TRBJ1-2; D gene: TRBD1; clone size: .; CDR3 protein: CASSETGGSGGYAF; CDR3 DNA: TGTGCCAGCAGTGAGACAGGGGGCAGCGGTGGCTACGCCTTC
V gene: TRBV5-8; J gene: TRBJ1-4; D gene: .; clone size: .; CDR3 protein: CASKRAVDEKLFF; CDR3 DNA: TGTGCCAGCAAGAGGGCGGTGGATGAAAAACTGTTTTTT
V gene: TRBV28; J gene: TRBJ1-2; D gene: .; clone size: .; CDR3 protein: CASTPGKEGYTF; CDR3 DNA: TGTGCCAGCACCCCCGGGAAGGAGGGCTACACCTTC
V gene: TRBV4-1; J gene: TRBJ1-2; D gene: TRBD1; clone size: .; CDR3 protein: CASSQDAGGRAYGYTF; CDR3 DNA: TGCGCCAGCAGCCAAGATGCAGGGGGCCGGGCCTATGGCTACACCTTC
V gene: TRBV13; J gene: TRBJ2-3; D gene: TRBD1; clone size: .; CDR3 protein: CASMETGTTDTQYF; CDR3 DNA: TGTGCCAGCATGGAGACAGGGACAACAGATACGCAGTATTTT
V gene: TRBV9; J gene: TRBJ1-2; D gene: TRBD1; clone size: .; CDR3 protein: CASSDGTGGFYGYTF; CDR3 DNA: TGTGCCAGCAGCGATGGGACAGGGGGCTTCTATGGCTACACCTTC
V gene: TRBV28; J gene: TRBJ2-7; D gene: .; clone size: .; CDR3 protein: CASSYEISVYEQYF; CDR3 DNA: TGTGCCAGCAGCTACGAAATTAGCGTTTACGAGCAGTACTTC
V gene: TRBV7-2; J gene: TRBJ1-2; D gene: .; clone size: .; CDR3 protein: CASSRERVPYYGYTF; CDR3 DNA: TGTGCCAGCAGCCGCGAGAGGGTCCCCTACTATGGCTACACCTTC
V gene: TRBV5-1; J gene: TRBJ2-1; D gene: .; clone size: .; CDR3 protein: CASSSGLAYNEQFF; CDR3 DNA: TGCGCCAGCAGCTCGGGTCTGGCGTACAATGAGCAGTTCTTC
V gene: TRBV25-1; J gene: TRBJ1-1; D gene: .; clone size: .; CDR3 protein: CASSTTGTLAFF; CDR3 DNA: TGTGCCAGCAGTACTACCGGGACATTGGCTTTCTTT
V gene: TRBV14; J gene: TRBJ2-2; D gene: .; clone size: once; CDR3 protein: CASSQVPGTGELFF; CDR3 DNA: TGTGCCAGCAGCCAAGTGCCAGGGACCGGGGAGCTGTTTTTT